This T cell receptor (beta chain) was captured in a study of neurological immune-mediated disorders. This clonotype came up many times. Its antigen is as yet unknown. MiXCR, applied by TCRdb to the 5' RACE reads, yields one record per CDR3 protein. Among tens of thousands of distinct CDR3 sequences, 4.5% to 5.5% were seen once, and the ten largest hold 6.5% to 7.5%. General observations from the study: Subjects shared no identical expanded-clone CDR3 amino acid sequences, suggesting private TCR-beta repertoires in all groups.

CDR1 is SGHNT and CDR2 is YYREEE in the germline V gene (reference sequence). J was trimmed by 5 bases and V by 1 base; bases with no gene match: 19. The CDR3 runs to 19 residues. The specimen was PBMCs. The chain recombines TRBV5-4 with TRBJ2-7; 9 positions match TRBD1. The clonotype originates from a man aged 25 to 40 with multiple sclerosis. CDR3 DNA: TGTGCCAGCAGCTTGTGGACCTACTACCGGGACAGGGAGGGACACGAGCAGTACTTC. Translating gives CASSLWTYYRDREGHEQYF.